What follows is one T cell receptor (beta chain) and its context. Its antigen is unknown. This entry comes from a study of a mutant IDH1 vaccine in newly diagnosed glioma. Study background: Patients were pretreated with radiotherapy, temozolomide, or both, mostly both.

Indicated time point: week 5, during vaccination. Vaccination comprised doses that each held 300 ug of mutant IDH1 20-mer peptide, plus topical imiquimod. This CDR3 is built from 13 residues. Germline CDR1 and CDR2: SGHRS and YFSETQ. V dropped 4 bases and J dropped 5; count of bases not matched to a gene: 4. Using immunoSEQ multiplex PCR, the repertoire was profiled, and TCRdb retains in-frame clones only, with some absent. The data contain about 26,000 clones, around 80% of them singletons. The source material was PBMCs, sampled from a glioma patient whose treatment included an IDH1 peptide vaccine. The J gene is TRBJ1-2, the V gene TRBV5-1, with 8 positions matching TRBD1. This receptor was taken from a man aged 35 to 55 with glioma. Some clones in this sample may be carry-over from other donors' samples. The CDR3 coding sequence is TGCGCCAGCAGCCCGCGGACAGGGTATGGCTACACCTTC. Its translation is CASSPRTGYGYTF.